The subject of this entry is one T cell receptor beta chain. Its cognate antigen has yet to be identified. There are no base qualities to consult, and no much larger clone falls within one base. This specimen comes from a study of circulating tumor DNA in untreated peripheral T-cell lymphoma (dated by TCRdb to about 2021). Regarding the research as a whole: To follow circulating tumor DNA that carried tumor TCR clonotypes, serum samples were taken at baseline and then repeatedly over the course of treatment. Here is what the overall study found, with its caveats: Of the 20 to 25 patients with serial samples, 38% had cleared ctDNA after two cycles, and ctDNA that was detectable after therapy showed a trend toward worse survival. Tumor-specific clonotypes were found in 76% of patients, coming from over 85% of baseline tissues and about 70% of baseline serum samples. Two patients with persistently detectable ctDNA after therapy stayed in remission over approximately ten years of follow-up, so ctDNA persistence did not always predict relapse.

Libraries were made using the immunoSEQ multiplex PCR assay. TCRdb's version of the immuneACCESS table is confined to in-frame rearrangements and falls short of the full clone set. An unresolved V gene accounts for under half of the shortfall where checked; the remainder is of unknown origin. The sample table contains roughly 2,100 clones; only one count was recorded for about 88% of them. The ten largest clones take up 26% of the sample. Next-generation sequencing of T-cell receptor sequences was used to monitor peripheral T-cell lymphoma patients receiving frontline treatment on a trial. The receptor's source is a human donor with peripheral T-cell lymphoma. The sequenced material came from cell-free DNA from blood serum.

This receptor has the CDR3 CASSQERTGGPDTQYF. The base sequence is TGTGCCAGCAGCCAAGAAAGGACGGGAGGGCCGGATACGCAGTATTTT. The chain joins TRBV4-2 to TRBJ2-3; TRBD2 fits 8 bases in the junction. From the germline V gene, CDR1 is LGHNA and CDR2 is YNFKEQ. V is trimmed back by 0 bases and J by 6 bases, and the junction contains 8 bases that no gene match accounts for. The CDR3 holds 16 amino acids from the cysteine to the phenylalanine. CDR3 DNA is the only sequence kept; it has 48 bases, read in frame from the first base.